Listed here are 29 T cell receptor beta chains from one sample, sequenced in a study of cytotoxic CD8 clonotypes in ibrutinib-treated CLL. Measured with immunoSEQ multiplex PCR; TCRdb has only the in-frame clones, and not every one. The sample contains 95,000 to 100,000 clones, almost 80% of which appear only once. The sample consisted of PBMCs, taken after 12 months of ibrutinib treatment. The receptors shown here come from a human donor with chronic lymphocytic leukemia.

The genes are TRBV30 and TRBJ1-2; D might be TRBD1 (6 bases). This CDR3 has 13 residues. Trimming took 5 bases from V and 4 from J, leaving 14 bases between them. Germline CDR1 and CDR2: GTSNPN and SVGIG (reference sequence). The CDR3 here is CAWAPGQSYGYTF. The CDR3 nucleotides read TGTGCCTGGGCACCAGGACAGAGCTATGGCTACACCTTC.

The chain recombines TRBV12-1 with TRBJ2-2. TRBV12-1 is reported as a pseudogene. The CDR3 has 13 amino acids. CDR3: CASSFGRPGELFF. CDR3 DNA: TGTGCCAGCAGCTTTGGTCGGCCCGGGGAGCTGTTTTTT.

The chain has TRBV2 and TRBJ2-3; D possibly corresponds to TRBD1 (5 bases). CDR1 SNHLY and CDR2 FYNNEI come from the germline V gene. Trimming removed 6 bases at V and 0 bases at J, with 10 bases between. This CDR3 is 14 amino acids long. The CDR3: CASRAGKSTDTQYF. The CDR3, as DNA: TGTGCCAGCAGGGCAGGGAAGAGCACAGATACGCAGTATTTT.

The chain uses TRBV7-9 and TRBJ2-1, with D unclear. The V gene lost 2 bases and the J gene lost 5 bases, with 10 bases spanning the gap. This CDR3 spans 14 amino acids. The germline V gene encodes CDR1 SEHNR and CDR2 FQNEAQ (reference sequence). The CDR3 region is CASSLRQANNEQFF. The CDR3 nucleotides are TGTGCCAGCAGCTTACGGCAGGCCAACAATGAGCAGTTCTTC.

The J gene is TRBJ1-1, the V gene TRBV5-1, with 9 bases aligning to TRBD1. The length of the CDR3 is 15 residues. V shed 2 bases and J 6 bases; nucleotides not matched to a gene: 8. Germline V gene sequence: CDR1 SGHRS, CDR2 YFSETQ. The CDR3 reads CASSLIGQGKAEAFF. As DNA, the CDR3 is TGCGCCAGCAGCTTAATTGGACAGGGGAAGGCTGAAGCTTTCTTT.

The chain employs TRBV7-2 and TRBJ2-3; D may be TRBD1 (6 bases). V lost 5 bases to trimming and J lost 2 bases, with 17 bases between them. Per the germline V gene, CDR1 is SGHTA and CDR2 is FQGNSA. The CDR3 has 16 amino acids. The CDR3 is CASSDGQHLTTDTQYF. The CDR3 DNA reads as TGTGCCAGCAGCGACGGACAGCACCTTACCACAGATACGCAGTATTTT.

The V and J genes are TRBV10-3 and TRBJ2-2; D remains ambiguous. In germline, CDR1 is ENHRY, CDR2 SYGVKD. The CDR3 loop spans 15 amino acids. Trimming pared 0 bases from V and 4 bases from J, leaving 9 bases between. CDR3 sequence: CAISESREGTGELFF. The CDR3, as DNA: TGTGCCATCAGTGAGTCAAGGGAAGGCACCGGGGAGCTGTTTTTT.

The chain links TRBV27 to TRBJ1-4; TRBD1 aligns across 10 bases. This CDR3 contains 16 residues. Germline CDR1 MNHEY, CDR2 SMNVEV (reference sequence). V trimming: 5 bases; J trimming: 7 bases; junction bases outside the gene matches: 10. This CDR3 is CASSPRTGGRGEKLFF. CDR3 in DNA: TGTGCCAGCAGTCCAAGGACAGGGGGTAGGGGTGAAAAACTGTTTTTT.

The chain is built from TRBV5-3 and TRBJ2-7; 7 bases fit TRBD1. TRBV5-3 is annotated as an ORF whose role is uncertain. V was pared by 5 bases and J by 6 bases, with 29 bases of the junction left unmatched. The CDR3 contains 20 residues. CDR3 loop: CARSSPVDRVHPFLLCEQYF. Here the CDR3 DNA reads TGTGCCAGAAGTTCCCCCGTAGACAGGGTTCACCCGTTTCTCCTCTGCGAGCAGTACTTC.

The V call is TRBV5-6, the J call TRBJ2-1; TRBD1 matches at 7 bases. Germline CDR1 is SGHDT and CDR2 is YYEEEE. The CDR3 sequence is 16 residues long. V was pared by 6 bases and J by 3 bases, with 12 bases of the junction left unmatched. The DNA of the CDR3 is TGTGCCAGCATCCTAAACAGGGGAACAGTCTACAATGAGCAGTTCTTC. It yields the protein CASILNRGTVYNEQFF.

V and J are TRBV9 and TRBJ2-2, with 8 bases lining up with TRBD2. With 4 bases clipped from V and 5 bases from J, the junction kept 13 bases outside the gene matches. Germline assignment: CDR1 SGDLS and CDR2 YYNGEE. The CDR3 sequence is 17 residues long. CDR3 region: CASSTRSGVPKTGELFF. CDR3 DNA: TGTGCCAGCAGCACCCGTAGCGGGGTGCCCAAAACCGGGGAGCTGTTTTTT.

This clone was detected only once. V and J are TRBV11-3 and TRBJ2-1; 15 bases align to TRBD2. Looked up from germline, CDR1 is SGHNT and CDR2 is YENEEA. This CDR3 region has 14 residues. The trim removed 7 bases at V and 7 bases at J, leaving 2 bases unmatched. The CDR3 nucleotides are TGTGCCAGCACTGGGACTAGCGGGGGGAATGAGCAGTTCTTC. Translating it yields CASTGTSGGNEQFF.

V usage is TRBV4-1 and J usage is TRBJ2-7; no reliable D call. The CDR3 has 15 residues. Between the trimmed V and J ends, which lost 3 bases and 0 bases, there was a span of 12 bases. Germline CDR1 is MGHRA and CDR2 is YSYEKL. CDR3 in amino acids: CASSQPGQNSYEQYF. DNA of the CDR3: TGCGCCAGCAGCCAGCCGGGCCAAAACTCCTACGAGCAGTACTTC.

The CDR3 DNA reads TGTGCCAGCAGCTTTGAGACCATTAACACTGAAGCTTTCTTT. Translation: CASSFETINTEAFF. V usage is TRBV7-2 and J usage is TRBJ1-1; D is unclear. The CDR3 consists of 14 residues. Germline V lookup: CDR1 SGHTA, CDR2 FQGNSA. The V end lost 3 bases, the J end lost 2 bases, and 10 bases lay between the germline ends.

This clone turned up a few times. This sequence joins TRBV4-1 and TRBJ1-6; D gene ambiguous. Germline V gene data show CDR1 as MGHRA and CDR2 as YSYEKL. The CDR3 sequence is 18 residues long. The germline V and J ends were trimmed by 0 bases and 4 bases, with 16 bases remaining between them. CDR3 in DNA: TGCGCCAGCAGCCAAGATGTGGGAAGGCCTACGTATAATTCACCCCTCCACTTT. This gives the protein CASSQDVGRPTYNSPLHF.

V gene TRBV7-7 combines with J gene TRBJ1-1; D is uncertain. V lost 5 bases and J 5 bases, leaving 12 bases between the germline ends. The germline CDR1 and CDR2 sequences are SSHAT and FNYEAQ (reference sequence). This CDR3 is 13 amino acids long. The chain's CDR3 is CASSRGPSTEAFF. As DNA, the CDR3 is TGTGCCAGCAGCCGAGGACCCTCTACTGAAGCTTTCTTT.

V is TRBV7-3 and J is TRBJ2-3; a weak D match, TRBD2 (5 bases). The germline V and J ends were trimmed by 1 base and 0 bases, with 8 bases remaining between them. The CDR3 length is 15 residues. CDR1 is SGHTA, CDR2 FQGTGA, per germline. The CDR3 protein is CASSLRGWSTDTQYF. CDR3 in DNA: TGTGCCAGCAGCTTAAGAGGGTGGAGCACAGATACGCAGTATTTT.

This clone has more than one count but fewer than ten. This chain links TRBV19 with TRBJ2-2; the D gene is possibly TRBD1 (6 bases). Germline CDR1 and CDR2: LNHDA and SQIVND (reference sequence). Trimming removed 4 bases at V and 5 bases at J, with 20 bases between. The CDR3 length is 17 residues. The CDR3, as DNA: TGTGCCAGTAGTAGAGATGGGACATCGGGCGGAACCGGGGAGCTGTTTTTT. It specifies CASSRDGTSGGTGELFF.

The rearrangement uses TRBV4-2 and TRBJ2-1, with D tentatively TRBD2 (6 bases). Germline V lookup: CDR1 LGHNA, CDR2 YNFKEQ. The ends were cut back, 0 bases at V and 1 base at J, with 13 bases in the middle. The CDR3 totals 17 residues. CDR3 sequence (DNA): TGTGCCAGCAGCCAAGATTTAGCGGACCCTTCCTACAATGAGCAGTTCTTC. It specifies CASSQDLADPSYNEQFF.

V is TRBV19 and J is TRBJ2-7; 7 bases are shared with TRBD1. The CDR3 loop spans 14 amino acids. The germline V gene has CDR1 LNHDA and CDR2 SQIVND (reference sequence). Losses at the gene ends were 6 bases for V and 3 bases for J; bases not matched to a gene: 8. The CDR3 bases are TGTGCCAGTAGATTCACAGGGGCCAGCTACGAGCAGTACTTC. Amino acids: CASRFTGASYEQYF.

This chain uses TRBV6-5 with TRBJ2-7, with D tentatively TRBD1 (5 bases). The V and J ends lost 6 bases and 4 bases respectively, with 13 bases between them. Germline CDR1 and CDR2: MNHEY and SVGAGI. The CDR3 loop spans 13 amino acids. CDR3 coding DNA: TGTGCCAGCAGAGGAACAGGTAGTTACGAGCAGTACTTC. Its protein product is CASRGTGSYEQYF.

Only a few counts were recorded for this clone. This chain links TRBV7-8 with TRBJ1-6; tentatively, D is TRBD1 (5 bases). The germline CDR1 and CDR2 sequences are SGHVS and FQNEAQ. CDR3 length equals 15 residues. The ends were cut back, 1 base at V and 7 bases at J, with 11 bases in the middle. This CDR3 is CASSLEGRTNSPLHF. The CDR3 nucleotides are TGTGCCAGCAGCTTAGAGGGCAGGACAAATTCACCCCTCCACTTT.

CDR3 nucleotide sequence: TGTGCCAGCAGCTCTCGTACTTTTGGTCGCCAAGTTGGGACTGAAGCTTTCTTT. Translated: CASSSRTFGRQVGTEAFF. The V gene is TRBV5-6, the J gene TRBJ1-1; unclear D gene. V was shortened by 3 bases and J by 5 bases, with 26 bases between the two germline ends. The germline CDR1 and CDR2 sequences are SGHDT and YYEEEE. CDR3 length: 18 amino acids.

Notes on this clone: A read error is likely here: a far larger clone is one base away. This chain joins TRBV6-5 and TRBJ2-1; 7 bases map to TRBD1. The V and J ends lost 2 bases and 7 bases, in that order; junction bases with no gene match: 8. This CDR3 has 15 residues. The germline CDR1 and CDR2 sequences are MNHEY and SVGAGI. DNA of the CDR3: TGTGCCAGCAGTTACGGCGAGGGGGCTCGGAATGAGCAGTTCTTC. Protein sequence: CASSYGEGARNEQFF.

The chain joins TRBV9 to TRBJ2-4; TRBD1 might be the D (6 bases). The J call is in doubt because the DNA end fits TRBJ2-7 better. This CDR3 has 15 residues. The germline CDR1 and CDR2 sequences are SGDLS and YYNGEE. DNA of the CDR3: TGTGCCAGCAGCGTAGCTACAGGGACACAATACGAGCAGTACTTC. Its translation: CASSVATGTQYEQYF.

The J gene is TRBJ2-1, the V gene TRBV29-1, with D hard to call. V lost 4 bases and J 6 bases, leaving 7 bases between the germline ends. This CDR3 spans 11 amino acids. Germline V gene sequence: CDR1 SQVTM, CDR2 ANQGSEA. CDR3 loop: CSVARTNEQFF. The CDR3 DNA is TGCAGCGTTGCCAGGACCAATGAGCAGTTCTTC.

In the case of this clone: Within the sample, other DNA sequences also encode this same CDR3. CDR3 amino acids: CASSAGGGPDTQYF. CDR3 nucleotides: TGTGCCAGCAGCGCAGGAGGAGGGCCAGATACGCAGTATTTT. The chain links TRBV9 to TRBJ2-3; D perhaps matches TRBD2 (6 bases). The CDR3 sequence is 14 residues long. V dropped 3 bases and J dropped 4 bases, with 12 bases sitting between them. Looked up from germline, CDR1 is SGDLS and CDR2 is YYNGEE.

The chain employs TRBV19 and TRBJ2-5, with 9 bases lining up with TRBD1. This CDR3 spans 15 amino acids. V was pared by 2 bases and J by 4 bases, with 5 bases of the junction left unmatched. Per the germline V gene, CDR1 is LNHDA and CDR2 is SQIVND (reference sequence). In DNA form, the CDR3 reads TGTGCCAGTAGTATAACTCCGGACAGGGGAGAGACCCAGTACTTC. This sequence encodes CASSITPDRGETQYF.

The V and J genes are TRBV7-3 and TRBJ2-3; 7 bases agree with TRBD1. Trimming took 0 bases from V and 0 from J; bases not matched to a gene: 6. Germline V CDR1 and CDR2: SGHTA, FQGTGA. There are 17 residues in the CDR3. CDR3 residues: CASSLTAAGGSTDTQYF. The CDR3 region has the DNA TGTGCCAGCAGCTTAACGGCGGCAGGGGGAAGCACAGATACGCAGTATTTT. Looking up the rest from reference TRBV7-3 and TRBJ2-3 gives the full variable domain: GAGVSQTPSNKVTEKGKYVELRCDPISGHTALYWYRQSLGQGPEFLIYFQGTGAADDSGLPNDRFFAVRPEGSVSTLKIQRTERGDSAVYLCASSLTAAGGSTDTQYFGPGTRLTVL.